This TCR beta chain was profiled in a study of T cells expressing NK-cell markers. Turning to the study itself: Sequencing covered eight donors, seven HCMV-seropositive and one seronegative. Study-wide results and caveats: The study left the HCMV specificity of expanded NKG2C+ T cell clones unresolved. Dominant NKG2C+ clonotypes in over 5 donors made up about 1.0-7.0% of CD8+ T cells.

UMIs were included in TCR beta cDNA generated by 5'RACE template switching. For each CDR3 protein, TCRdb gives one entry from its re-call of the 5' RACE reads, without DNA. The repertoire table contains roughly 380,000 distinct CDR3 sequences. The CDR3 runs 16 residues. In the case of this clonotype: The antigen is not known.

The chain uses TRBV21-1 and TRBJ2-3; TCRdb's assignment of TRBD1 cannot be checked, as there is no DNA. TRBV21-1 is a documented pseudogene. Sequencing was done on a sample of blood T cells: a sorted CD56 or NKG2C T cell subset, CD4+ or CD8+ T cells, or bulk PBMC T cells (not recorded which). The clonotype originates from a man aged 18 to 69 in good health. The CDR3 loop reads CASSAPGDRGTDTQYF.